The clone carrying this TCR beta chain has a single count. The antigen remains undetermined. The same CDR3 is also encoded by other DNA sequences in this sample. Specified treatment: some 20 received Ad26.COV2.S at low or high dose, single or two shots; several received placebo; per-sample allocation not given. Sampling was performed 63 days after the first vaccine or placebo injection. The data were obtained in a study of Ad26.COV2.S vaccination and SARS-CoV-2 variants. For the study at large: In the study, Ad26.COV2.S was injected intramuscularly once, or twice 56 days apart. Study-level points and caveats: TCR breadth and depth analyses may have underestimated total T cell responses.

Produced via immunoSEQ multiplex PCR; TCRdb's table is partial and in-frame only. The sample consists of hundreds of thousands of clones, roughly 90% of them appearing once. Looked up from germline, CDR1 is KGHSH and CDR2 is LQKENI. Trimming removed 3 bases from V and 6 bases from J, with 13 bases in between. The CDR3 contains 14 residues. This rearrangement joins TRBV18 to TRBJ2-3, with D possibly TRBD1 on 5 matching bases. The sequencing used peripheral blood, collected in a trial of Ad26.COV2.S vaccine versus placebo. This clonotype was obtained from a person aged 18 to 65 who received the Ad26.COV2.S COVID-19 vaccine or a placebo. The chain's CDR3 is CASSPTSGSDTQYF. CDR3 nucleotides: TGTGCCAGCTCACCTACCTCAGGGTCCGATACGCAGTATTTT.